Listed here is a single T cell receptor beta chain. Trimming removed 2 bases from V and 0 bases from J, with 9 bases in between. Germline V gene lookup returns CDR1 SGHRS and CDR2 YFSETQ. CDR3 length equals 15 residues. The sample originates from a study of blood T cells in healthy people across ages. It was with a sample-barcoded 5' primer and a J-beta primer mix that a second PCR of roughly 7 to 12 cycles was run. A single record per CDR3 protein comes from TCRdb applying MiXCR to the 5' RACE reads. The table lists about 1,500,000 distinct CDR3 sequences, approximately 40% of them singletons. Sequences were obtained from blood. The sequence was collected from a woman between 18 and 29 years old in good health. The V call is TRBV5-1, the J call TRBJ1-5; possibly TRBD1 for D (6 bases). The CDR3 DNA follows: TGCGCCAGCAGCTTTGGGGACAATAGCAATCAGCCCCAGCATTTT. It encodes CASSFGDNSNQPQHF.